The 17 T cell receptor beta chains in this list originate from one sample, sequenced in a study of blood T cell repertoires in COVID-19. Profiling relied on immunoSEQ multiplex PCR, and the TCRdb table lists in-frame clones only, not all of them. The sample consists of some 150,000 clones, roughly 89% of them appearing once. The sample taken for sequencing was peripheral blood. The origin of the receptors is a woman aged 45 to 65 with acute or convalescent COVID-19.

V gene TRBV19 combines with J gene TRBJ1-2, with 8 positions matching TRBD1. This CDR3 spans 14 amino acids. V gave up 5 bases and J gave up 3 bases; unmatched junction bases: 5. CDR1 and CDR2 (germline): LNHDA, SQIVND (reference sequence). The CDR3 bases are TGTGCCAGTAGTCCCTGGACAGGGTACTATGGCTACACCTTC. Amino acid sequence: CASSPWTGYYGYTF.

The chain combines TRBV5-1 with TRBJ1-2, with D possibly TRBD1 on 5 matching bases. The CDR3 is 15 amino acids. Trimming took 3 bases from V and 5 from J, leaving 17 bases between them. Germline V gene sequence: CDR1 SGHRS, CDR2 YFSETQ. CDR3 in amino acids: CASSSEGSRGYGYTF. The CDR3 region has the DNA TGCGCCAGCAGCTCGGAAGGGTCCCGGGGGTATGGCTACACCTTC.

This chain connects TRBV3-1 (or the pseudogene TRBV3-2) to TRBJ2-7; 9 bases are shared with TRBD2. Germline values: CDR1 LGHDT, CDR2 YNNKEL (reference sequence). V lost 4 bases and J lost 7; bases outside the gene matches: 11. The CDR3 has 15 amino acids. The DNA of the CDR3 is TGTGCCAGCAGCCCTGGTAGCGGGAGTTCTGGTGAGCAGTACTTC. The encoded protein is CASSPGSGSSGEQYF.

V is TRBV18 and J is TRBJ1-2, with TRBD1 as a possible D gene (6 bases). From germline, CDR1 is KGHSH and CDR2 LQKENI. This CDR3 comprises 14 residues. The V end was cut by 3 bases, the J end by 6 bases, with 14 bases between. The CDR3 nucleotides read TGTGCCAGCTCACCGGACAGCATCAAGAATGGCTACACCTTC. This codes for CASSPDSIKNGYTF. Supplemented by reference TRBV18 and TRBJ1-2, the full variable domain reads NAGVMQNPRHLVRRRGQEARLRCSPMKGHSHVYWYRQLPEEGLKFMVYLQKENIIDESGMPKERFSAEFPKEGPSILRIQQVVRGDSAAYFCASSPDSIKNGYTFGSGTRLTVV.

V usage is TRBV7-6 and J usage is TRBJ2-1; D gene unclear. The CDR3 loop spans 15 amino acids. Germline V gene lookup returns CDR1 SGHVS and CDR2 FNYEAQ. V was clipped by 2 bases and J by 0 bases, with 8 bases between them. The DNA for the CDR3 is TGTGCCAGCAGCTTACTAGTTAGCTCCTACAATGAGCAGTTCTTC. It yields the protein CASSLLVSSYNEQFF.

The chain couples TRBV9 to TRBJ2-1; the D is unclear. From germline, CDR1 is SGDLS and CDR2 YYNGEE. This CDR3 is 15 amino acids long. V was trimmed by 4 bases and J by 0 bases, leaving 11 bases between them. CDR3 sequence: CASSPAGTSYNEQFF. CDR3 coding DNA: TGTGCCAGCAGCCCCGCAGGCACCTCCTACAATGAGCAGTTCTTC.

CDR3 region: CASSQDPFLAEAFF. The CDR3 DNA follows: TGTGCCAGCAGCCAAGATCCCTTTCTCGCTGAAGCTTTCTTT. The V call is TRBV14, the J call TRBJ1-1; D gene ambiguous. The V end was cut by 0 bases, the J end by 6 bases, with 11 bases between. This CDR3 has 14 residues. Germline values: CDR1 SGHDN, CDR2 FVKESK.

The V call is TRBV19, the J call TRBJ1-2; 9 bases fit TRBD1. Trimming at V came to 4 bases and at J to 5 bases, leaving 2 bases not matched to a gene. Germline V gene lookup returns CDR1 LNHDA and CDR2 SQIVND (reference sequence). The CDR3 is 13 amino acids. CDR3 residues: CASSRTGEYGYTF. CDR3 nucleotide sequence: TGTGCCAGTAGTAGGACAGGGGAGTATGGCTACACCTTC.

The chain couples TRBV7-2 to TRBJ2-7; D gene uncertain. Looked up from germline, CDR1 is SGHTA and CDR2 is FQGNSA. The CDR3 is made up of 14 amino acids. V was pared by 2 bases and J by 2 bases, with 10 bases between. The CDR3 spells CASSLWSRTYEQYF. As DNA, the CDR3 is TGTGCCAGCAGCTTATGGTCGCGCACCTACGAGCAGTACTTC.

This chain links TRBV5-1 with TRBJ1-6; 9 bases match TRBD1. Trimming took 3 bases from V and 10 from J; bases not matched to a gene: 8. The CDR3 contains 15 residues. Germline CDR1 and CDR2: SGHRS and YFSETQ. The CDR3 protein is CASSSQGQGQSPLHF. The DNA for the CDR3 is TGCGCCAGCAGCTCTCAGGGACAGGGACAATCACCCCTCCACTTT.

The chain carries TRBV7-9 and TRBJ1-1; D not resolved. Germline V gives CDR1 SEHNR, CDR2 FQNEAQ (reference sequence). The CDR3 runs 16 residues. V was trimmed by 4 bases and J by 0 bases, leaving 15 bases between them. Here the CDR3 reads CASSSAPGSLNTEAFF. The CDR3 bases are TGTGCCAGCAGCTCAGCCCCGGGTTCCTTGAACACTGAAGCTTTCTTT.

The rearrangement uses TRBV13 and TRBJ2-7; possibly TRBD1 for D (6 bases). V was cut by 8 bases and J by 1 base, with 15 bases left in between. Germline V gene lookup returns CDR1 PRHDT and CDR2 FYEKMQ (reference sequence). The CDR3 sequence is 14 residues long. Here the CDR3 DNA reads TGTGCCAGCCTTCGCAGGGGCGAATCCTACGAGCAGTACTTC. This translates into CASLRRGESYEQYF.

The V call is TRBV6-5, the J call TRBJ1-2, with D perhaps TRBD1 (6 bases). Germline-derived CDR1 and CDR2 are MNHEY and SVGAGI. The CDR3 is 15 residues long. The germline V and J ends were trimmed by 3 bases and 2 bases, with 13 bases remaining between them. The CDR3: CASSYFLDRNYGYTF. CDR3 in DNA: TGTGCCAGCAGTTATTTTTTAGACAGGAACTATGGCTACACCTTC.

The V and J genes are TRBV4-3 and TRBJ2-1, with 12 bases aligning to TRBD2. CDR3 size: 17 residues. Germline V gives CDR1 LGHNA, CDR2 YSLEER. Germline trimming cut 0 bases from V and 7 bases from J; bases unmatched to any gene: 7. In DNA, the CDR3 is TGCGCCAGCAGCCAAGATTTGGCTAGCGGGAGGGCTAATGAGCAGTTCTTC. Amino acid sequence: CASSQDLASGRANEQFF.

J is TRBJ2-7 and V is TRBV3-1 (or the pseudogene TRBV3-2); the match to TRBD2 covers 8 bases. Germline CDR1 LGHDT, CDR2 YNNKEL (reference sequence). V shed 4 bases, J shed 3 bases, and the junction held 8 bases outside the gene matches. This CDR3 is 15 amino acids long. The CDR3 protein is CASSPLRGAFYEQYF. For the CDR3, the DNA is TGTGCCAGCAGCCCCCTGCGGGGGGCTTTCTACGAGCAGTACTTC.

The chain combines TRBV30 with TRBJ1-4; D gene uncertain. Germline-derived CDR1 and CDR2 are GTSNPN and SVGIG (reference sequence). V lost 1 base, J lost 7 bases, and 19 bases lay in between. This CDR3 is built from 16 residues. For the CDR3, the DNA is TGTGCCTGGAGTGCTAATTTTCAGGCCTTGGGTGAAAAACTGTTTTTT. Its translation is CAWSANFQALGEKLFF.

The genes are TRBV18 and TRBJ1-2; 7 positions match TRBD1. This CDR3 has 14 amino acids. Germline CDR1 reads KGHSH; CDR2 reads LQKENI. The V segment lost 6 bases and the J segment 5 bases; nucleotides outside the gene matches: 9. The DNA of the CDR3 is TGTGCCAGCTCTGAGGGGGCGAGTATGTATGGCTACACCTTC. Residues: CASSEGASMYGYTF.